Following are 2 T cell receptor beta chains from one sample sequenced in a study of Ad26.COV2.S vaccination and SARS-CoV-2 variants. Treatment described: some 20 received Ad26.COV2.S at low or high dose, single or two shots; several received placebo; per-sample allocation not given. Sampling happened 63 days after the first vaccine or placebo injection. Sequencing used immunoSEQ multiplex PCR; TCRdb keeps in-frame clones, though not all of them. This table holds about 420,000 clones, 70% to 90% found once. The specimen was peripheral blood, collected in a trial of Ad26.COV2.S vaccine versus placebo. These receptors were taken from a person aged 18 to 59 who received the Ad26.COV2.S COVID-19 vaccine or a placebo.

V is TRBV6-2 or TRBV6-3 and J is TRBJ2-5, with 11 bases fitting TRBD2. The CDR3 extends over 16 amino acids. Germline CDR1 is MNHEY and CDR2 is SVGEGT. The junction had 11 bases not matched to a gene; V was cut back by 6 bases and J by 5 bases. CDR3 sequence reads: CASSPGLAVPWETQYF. In nucleotides, the CDR3 is TGTGCCAGCAGCCCGGGACTAGCGGTCCCGTGGGAGACCCAGTACTTC.

The chain is built from TRBV6-2 or TRBV6-3 and TRBJ2-3; unclear D gene. The germline V gene has CDR1 MNHEY and CDR2 SVGEGT. The CDR3 totals 17 residues. V was cut by 2 bases and J by 2 bases, with 17 bases left in between. The CDR3 sequence: CASSYPPRGRNTDTQYF. The CDR3 DNA reads TGTGCCAGCAGTTACCCGCCGCGAGGACGGAACACAGATACGCAGTATTTT.